This T cell receptor beta chain was sequenced in a study of blood T cells in healthy people across ages (dated by TCRdb to about 2015). In the study overall: Template switching captured roughly one uniquely barcoded TCR beta cDNA molecule per two T cells in model experiments. Two additional independent replicas of 1 million unique cDNA reads from the same blood draw were analyzed for two donors (one aged 18 to 30 and one aged 80 or older). To avoid experimental bias, donors of different ages were distributed randomly across sequencing lanes. The donors were split into four age groups: young (average around 17 years), middle-aged (about 40), aged (over 55) and long-lived (about 82). The study measured age-related changes in TCR beta repertoire diversity using deep sequencing normalized with unique cDNA molecular identifiers. General conclusions and limits of the study: Compared with the aged group, more naive CD4+ T cells, fewer expanded clones and increased TCR diversity were shown by the long-lived group, suggesting age selection. There was a strong correlation between observed TCR beta diversity and the percentage of naive T cells measured by flow cytometry. Because profiling used bulk unsorted PBMCs, naive and antigen-experienced compartments could not be compared conclusively. Observed TCR beta diversity per million T cells fell roughly linearly with age, and a significant reduction was already apparent by age about 43. The CMV infection status of donors was not known, potentially confounding age-related changes in expanded clonotypes. Estimates of total diversity based on one million sequenced T cells were considered lower bounds and underestimates.

In this sample, this clonotype turned up once. What antigen it recognizes has not been identified. No per-base quality is available; no much larger clone lies one base away. Donors were 30 to 45 systemically healthy Caucasian individuals from Russia aged roughly 6 to 90 years. Approximately 9 milliliters of peripheral blood were collected from each donor into EDTA-treated Vacutainer tubes. Ficoll-Paque density-gradient centrifugation was used to isolate PBMCs, with at least 7 million obtained per sample. Total RNA was extracted from PBMCs with Trizol reagent, with at least 5.5 micrograms obtained per sample. For every donor, an aliquot of PBMCs went through flow cytometry to measure the percentages of naive CD45RAhigh/CD27high T cells. The germline V gene specifies SQVTM as CDR1 and ANQGSEA as CDR2. V is pared back by 6 bases and J by 3 bases, with 17 bases lying between the germline termini. The CDR3, cysteine through phenylalanine, is 14 amino acids long. Only the CDR3 portion is preserved as DNA: 42 bases, with reading frame beginning at the first base.

The library was made by 5' RACE. The data were produced on an Illumina HiSeq 2500. A second PCR of roughly 6 to 11 cycles was run with a J-beta primer mix and a sample-barcoded 5' primer. A unique molecular identifier was introduced onto each TCR beta cDNA molecule by a template-switch 5' adaptor carrying 12 random nucleotides. At least 2.5 million CDR3-containing paired-end reads were obtained from each sample. All of the RNA was converted into first-strand cDNA using the Mint cDNA synthesis kit, with a TRBC-specific oligonucleotide serving as the primer. After uracil-DNA glycosylase treatment, a first 18-cycle PCR used universal primers M1SS and BC2_uni_R on all cDNA. On the authors' methods: For normalization, 1 million high-quality reads were randomly selected from each sample, with every read carrying a distinct molecular identifier. Reads with shared molecular identifiers were discarded instead of being binned into consensus sequences. MiTCR, run with a Q25 quality threshold and the strictest error-elimination algorithm, handled CDR3 identification, clonotype clustering and error correction. A nonparametric unseen species model using Euler transformation provided a lower-bound estimate of total TCR beta diversity. Using fastp trimming at Q25 and MiXCR clonotype assembly, TCRdb reanalyzed the public sequencing data and kept in-frame beta chains. Every CDR3 protein is listed once, alongside the most common genes and DNA of its rows. TCRdb assigned the V and J calls; the authors' analysis was not used. The sample table records fewer than 1.5 million distinct CDR3 sequences; 42% of these occur just once. In total, the top ten clones hold roughly 7.9% of the sample.

This TCR was sampled from a woman under 30 in good health. The chain joins TRBV29-1 to TRBJ1-1, with TRBD1 perhaps the D gene, on 6 matching bases. Material for sequencing was blood. The nucleotide sequence is given as TGCAGCGTACACGGGACACTCGGGGACACTGAAGCTTTCTTT. Its translation reads: CSVHGTLGDTEAFF.